This TCR beta chain stems from a study of response to subunit inactivated influenza vaccine. Notes on the study in general: New T cells are recruited in small numbers by each seasonal influenza vaccination, according to the authors' suggestion.

CDR3 length equals 14 residues. Germline CDR1 and CDR2: SGDLS and YYNGEE. Trimming removed 2 bases from V and 4 bases from J; junction bases left unmatched: 5. TCRdb re-derived calls from the RT-PCR reads in MiXCR, one entry per CDR3 protein. The sample includes roughly 500,000 distinct CDR3 sequences, about 25% of them seen just once. In this sample, this clonotype turned up many times. Its antigen is still unknown. The TCR originated in a man aged 45-65 years who received an inactivated influenza vaccine. The chain combines TRBV9 with TRBJ2-7; 8 nucleotides line up with TRBD1. The specimen was CD4+ T cells sorted from PBMCs, collected around 5 days after vaccination. In DNA, the CDR3 is TGTGCCAGCAGCGTCGACAGGGGTGGGTACGAGCAGTACTTC. Encoded protein: CASSVDRGGYEQYF.